Sequencing of this T cell receptor (beta chain) was carried out in a study of CD8 T cells in Susac syndrome. With random hexamers, roughly 0.5 to 1 ug RNA was reverse transcribed. From the immunoSEQ multiplex PCR reads, TCRdb called clonotypes with MiXCR, one entry per CDR3 protein. The sample records 200,000 or so distinct CDR3 sequences, over 90% being singletons. TCR beta sequences were obtained from blood CD8+ and CD4+ T cells. Stable or active relapsing-remitting multiple sclerosis, untreated and meeting revised McDonald criteria, defined the controls. TEMRA cells were enriched by FACS, and CD4+ and CD8+ T cells were negatively isolated. Sequencing was carried out using CD4+ T cells from PBMCs. The TCR originated in a human donor with multiple sclerosis.

The CDR3 DNA follows: TGTGCCAGCAGCCAATTCACTGATCCCTACGAGCAGTACTTC. This translates into CASSQFTDPYEQYF. This rearrangement joins TRBV16 to TRBJ2-7; unclear D gene. CDR1 is KGHSY and CDR2 is FQNENV in the germline V gene. The CDR3 has 14 residues. Trimming took off 1 base at V and 2 bases at J, with 9 bases between the two ends.